The clone carrying this T cell receptor (beta chain) has more than one count but fewer than ten. The ends were cut back, 1 base at V and 5 bases at J, with 9 bases in the middle. The CDR3 spans 14 residues. This sample is part of a study of blood T cells in healthy people across ages. For the second PCR, which ran for roughly 6 to 12 cycles, a sample-barcoded 5' primer and a J-beta primer mix were used. The study obtained at least 3 million CDR3-containing paired-end reads from every sample. TCRdb independently ran MiXCR on the 5' RACE reads; one entry per CDR3 protein. The sample holds around 800,000 distinct CDR3 sequences, under 55% seen once.

The genes are TRBV12-3 or TRBV12-4 and TRBJ2-1, with D maybe TRBD1 (5 bases). Sample: blood. The source of this sequence is a man aged 55 to 70 in good health. The CDR3 is CASSLGGTDNEQFF. DNA of the CDR3: TGTGCCAGCAGTTTAGGGGGCACGGACAATGAGCAGTTCTTC.